This record looks at one T cell receptor (beta chain) sequence and its context. Measured with immunoSEQ multiplex PCR; TCRdb has only the in-frame clones, and not every one. In the table there are just over 650,000 clones, more than 80% of which are singletons. This specimen belongs to a study of blood T cell repertoires in COVID-19. CDR1 and CDR2 from the germline V gene are LGHNA and YNFKEQ. This CDR3 region has 12 residues. V lost 5 bases, J lost 12 bases, and 16 bases lay in between. The specimen sequenced was peripheral blood. The sequence derives from a woman aged 18-29 years with acute or convalescent COVID-19. This chain connects TRBV4-2 to TRBJ1-2; D unclear. For the CDR3, the DNA is TGTGCCAGCAGCTTAGGGTCGGGTAGCGACACCTTC. This gives the protein CASSLGSGSDTF.